Shown below are 15 T cell receptor beta chains from a single sample sequenced in a study of T cell responses to AZD1222 COVID-19 vaccine. Assay: immunoSEQ multiplex PCR; the TCRdb copy retains only in-frame clones and omits some. Here the sample spans about 130,000 clones, just under 95% being singletons. This sample comprised peripheral blood, obtained 28 days after the second AZD1222 dose. These receptors were obtained from an adult who received the AZD1222 COVID-19 vaccine.

The rearrangement links TRBV20-1 to TRBJ2-7; 8 bases are a match to TRBD2. Germline CDR1 reads DFQATT; CDR2 reads SNEGSKA (reference sequence). Germline trimming cut 3 bases from V and 3 bases from J; bases unmatched to any gene: 4. CDR3 length equals 13 residues. The CDR3 region has the DNA TGCAGTGCTAGTGGGACTAGTAGCTACGAGCAGTACTTC. Protein sequence: CSASGTSSYEQYF.

The rearrangement uses TRBV2 and TRBJ1-2; no reliable D call. This CDR3 region has 15 residues. The germline V and J ends were trimmed by 3 bases and 3 bases, with 14 bases remaining between them. Germline lookup yields CDR1 SNHLY and CDR2 FYNNEI. CDR3 region: CASSDLDAEYYGYTF. The CDR3 DNA is TGTGCCAGCAGTGACTTGGACGCCGAGTACTATGGCTACACCTTC.

The chain carries TRBV15 and TRBJ1-4; perhaps TRBD1 as D (5 bases). Trimming removed 0 bases from V and 5 bases from J, with 19 bases in between. Germline V CDR1 and CDR2: LNHNV, YYDKDF (reference sequence). The CDR3 consists of 18 residues. CDR3 sequence reads: CATSRDLGPGRRNEKLFF. CDR3 DNA sequence: TGTGCCACCAGCAGAGACCTCGGACCGGGACGGCGAAATGAAAAACTGTTTTTT.

This chain uses TRBV30 with TRBJ2-7, with D perhaps matching TRBD1 or TRBD2 (6 bases each). The germline V gene encodes CDR1 GTSNPN and CDR2 SVGIG (reference sequence). Trimming removed 7 bases from V and 0 bases from J, with 16 bases in between. The CDR3 has 14 amino acids. CDR3 bases: TGTGCCTTCGGGAGAGAGACAGGCTCCTACGAGCAGTACTTC. It encodes CAFGRETGSYEQYF.

The chain uses TRBV3-1 (or the pseudogene TRBV3-2) and TRBJ2-3, with D unresolved. The V and J ends lost 4 bases and 7 bases respectively, with 9 bases between them. CDR1 and CDR2 from the germline V gene are LGHDT and YNNKEL (reference sequence). The CDR3 is made up of 12 amino acids. Here the CDR3 DNA reads TGTGCCAGCAGCCCCTCTGTAAATACGCAGTATTTT. Amino acids: CASSPSVNTQYF.

CDR3 in DNA: TGTGCCAGCAGCATCTCCGGGACAGGGGGATCACCCCTCCACTTT. Translation gives CASSISGTGGSPLHF. This rearrangement joins TRBV7-3 to TRBJ1-6; 11 bases align to TRBD1. Trimming cost V 5 bases and J 10 bases; bases outside gene matches: 7. The CDR3 is 15 amino acids. Germline lookup yields CDR1 SGHTA and CDR2 FQGTGA. The full variable domain, its missing parts supplied by reference TRBV7-3 and TRBJ1-6, is GAGVSQTPSNKVTEKGKYVELRCDPISGHTALYWYRQSLGQGPEFLIYFQGTGAADDSGLPNDRFFAVRPEGSVSTLKIQRTERGDSAVYLCASSISGTGGSPLHFGNGTRLTVT.

The chain combines TRBV3-1 (or the pseudogene TRBV3-2) with TRBJ2-1; possibly TRBD1 or TRBD2 for D (5 bases each). Germline V gives CDR1 LGHDT, CDR2 YNNKEL (reference sequence). The CDR3 runs 13 residues. V was clipped by 6 bases and J by 15 bases, with 21 bases between them. CDR3 bases: TGTGCCAGCAGACCCGCGTCGGGACCATCGCGGTTCTTC. Protein product: CASRPASGPSRFF.

This chain uses TRBV9 with TRBJ1-4, with D unresolved. Trimming shortened V by 0 bases and J by 4 bases, and 16 bases separated the two germline ends. The CDR3 totals 17 residues. The germline V gene has CDR1 SGDLS and CDR2 YYNGEE. The CDR3 here is CASSVASNRDLNEKLFF. CDR3 nucleotide sequence: TGTGCCAGCAGCGTAGCTAGTAACCGCGACCTTAATGAAAAACTGTTTTTT.

This clone occurred once. V usage is TRBV30 and J usage is TRBJ2-3; D may be TRBD1 or TRBD2 (6 bases each). V lost 1 base, J lost 1 base, and 9 bases lay in between. The germline CDR1 and CDR2 sequences are GTSNPN and SVGIG (reference sequence). The CDR3 length is 14 residues. For the CDR3, the DNA is TGTGCCTGGAGTGCGGGGGCCGGCACAGATACGCAGTATTTT. Protein product: CAWSAGAGTDTQYF.

The rearrangement links TRBV5-5 to TRBJ1-2, with a tentative D call TRBD1 (5 bases). V was pared by 4 bases and J by 5 bases, with 9 bases between. There are 12 residues in the CDR3. The germline CDR1 and CDR2 sequences are SGHKS and YYEKEE (reference sequence). CDR3 sequence reads: CASSGDLYGYTF. CDR3 coding DNA: TGTGCCAGCAGCGGGGACTTATATGGCTACACCTTC.

This chain joins TRBV20-1 and TRBJ1-1; TRBD1 agrees at 9 bases. Germline assignment: CDR1 DFQATT and CDR2 SNEGSKA (reference sequence). This CDR3 has 20 residues. With 6 bases clipped from V and 5 bases from J, the junction kept 28 bases outside the gene matches. CDR3 loop: CSASVLDRGSTGGWWTEAFF. In DNA form, the CDR3 reads TGCAGTGCCAGTGTGCTCGATAGGGGGAGTACAGGGGGCTGGTGGACTGAAGCTTTCTTT.

This chain links TRBV15 with TRBJ2-1; 10 bases fit TRBD2. Germline V gene sequence: CDR1 LNHNV, CDR2 YYDKDF (reference sequence). After removal of 3 bases from V and 6 bases from J, the junction contained 5 bases not matched to a gene. CDR3 size: 15 residues. CDR3 region: CATSSTSGNANEQFF. CDR3 in DNA: TGTGCCACCAGCAGCACTAGCGGGAACGCCAATGAGCAGTTCTTC.

V usage is TRBV5-1 and J usage is TRBJ1-1; 8 nucleotides match TRBD1. Germline CDR1 is SGHRS and CDR2 is YFSETQ. The CDR3 sequence is 13 residues long. V lost 5 bases to trimming and J lost 1 base; unmatched junction nucleotides: 1. DNA for the CDR3: TGCGCCAGCAGAGGGACAGGGAACACTGAAGCTTTCTTT. Amino acid sequence: CASRGTGNTEAFF.

The chain joins TRBV28 to TRBJ2-5; 8 bases align to TRBD2. J gave up 2 bases and V 5 bases, and 7 bases lay outside the gene matches. Germline CDR1 and CDR2: MDHEN and SYDVKM. The CDR3 consists of 15 residues. The CDR3 region is CASSLGGGGQETQYF. CDR3 nucleotides: TGTGCCAGCAGTCTTGGGGGCGGGGGGCAAGAGACCCAGTACTTC.

The genes are TRBV7-2 and TRBJ1-6, with a tentative D call TRBD1 (6 bases). Trimming took 5 bases from V and 3 from J, leaving 23 bases between them. Germline V CDR1 and CDR2: SGHTA, FQGNSA. The CDR3 contains 19 residues. The CDR3 DNA reads TGTGCCAGCAGCCCCGGTTTCGGGGGCAGCGGGTTCTATAATTCACCCCTCCACTTT. Its protein is CASSPGFGGSGFYNSPLHF.